The source of this TCR beta chain is a study of blood T cells in healthy people across ages. Overall study results and limits: The fall in TCR beta diversity per million T cells was roughly linear with age. Any conclusive comparison of naive versus antigen-experienced cells was prevented by using unsorted PBMCs.

The CDR3 loop spans 17 amino acids. Next came a second PCR, run for about 6 to 12 cycles, which used a sample-barcoded 5' primer along with a J-beta primer mix. In TCRdb, the 5' RACE reads were re-called with MiXCR into one record per CDR3 protein. Of hundreds of thousands of distinct CDR3 sequences in the sample, about 20% were seen once. This clonotype was counted many times. What it binds is not known. Sequenced: blood. The rearrangement uses TRBV21-1 and TRBJ1-5; the table calls TRBD1, which could not be checked here. TRBV21-1 is termed a pseudogene. The source of this sequence is a man in his 70s in good health. The CDR3 sequence is CASSNGQGQGSNQPQHF. The CDR3 DNA is TGTGCCAGCAGCAACGGACAGGGGCAGGGGAGCAATCAGCCCCAGCATTTT.